The clone carrying this T cell receptor (beta chain) was found many times. Its target is unknown. The record originates from a study of CD8 T cells in ankylosing spondylitis. Study-wide points: Those disease-linked clones were CD8+; they were also relatively rare in peripheral blood. Ankylosing spondylitis blood appeared to be characterized by a TCR beta motif of about eight highly homologous variants.

Molecular-barcoded quantitative 5'-RACE produced these TCR beta libraries. TCRdb ran MiXCR on the 5' RACE reads and lists one entry per CDR3 protein. Altogether 450,000 to 550,000 distinct CDR3 sequences are present, approximately 5% being singletons, with the ten largest covering 3% to 4.5%. V gave up 5 bases and J gave up 0 bases; unmatched junction bases: 19. In germline, CDR1 is SGHRS, CDR2 YFSETQ. CDR3 length: 19 residues. The clonotype comes from a male donor with ankylosing spondylitis. The sequenced material came from blood, either unsorted or a sorted T cell fraction (not recorded which). The chain has TRBV5-1 and TRBJ1-2, with 7 bases that match TRBD1. The CDR3 DNA reads as TGCGCCAGCAGGGGCGGTTCTCCACTAAGGGACAGAGCTAACTATGGCTACACCTTC. This gives the protein CASRGGSPLRDRANYGYTF. The full variable domain, completed using reference TRBV5-1 and TRBJ1-2, is KAGVTQTPRYLIKTRGQQVTLSCSPISGHRSVSWYQQTPGQGLQFLFEYFSETQRNKGNFPGRFSGRQFSNSRSEMNVSTLELGDSALYLCASRGGSPLRDRANYGYTFGSGTRLTVV.